These T cell receptor beta chains were read from a single sample in a study of blood T cell repertoires in COVID-19. The method was immunoSEQ multiplex PCR; TCRdb's version includes in-frame clones alone and lacks a portion of them. The sample includes about 210,000 clones, about 91% of them seen just once. Source material: peripheral blood. Receptors were obtained from a man aged 25-45 years with acute or convalescent COVID-19. CDR3s leave out the opening cysteine and the closing phenylalanine or tryptophan. Fields, in order: V gene, D gene, J gene, CDR3 protein. The D gene is left open where the match is weak.

>TRBV15|.|TRBJ1-1
ATSRDLRNTEAF
>TRBV6-5|.|TRBJ2-2
ASIFSVGELF
>TRBV14|TRBD1|TRBJ2-7
ASSHPTGLDRPSYEQY
>TRBV28|.|TRBJ2-7
ASEGLSYEQY
>TRBV29-1|TRBD2|TRBJ2-1
SVEGLAGGSSYNEQF
>TRBV9|TRBD2|TRBJ2-7
ASSVLPSGSAHEQY
>TRBV11-2|.|TRBJ2-3
ASSLALSTSTDTQY
>TRBV9|TRBD1|TRBJ1-1
ASSVGRTGAEAF
>TRBV29-1|.|TRBJ1-2
SVAVGANYGYT
>TRBV10-3|TRBD1|TRBJ1-1
AIRMMDRGNTEAF
>TRBV11-3|.|TRBJ2-7
ASRYGSYEQY
>TRBV9|.|TRBJ2-3
ASSASPLDTQY
>TRBV4-1|.|TRBJ2-5
ASSPGLGGLQETQY
>TRBV4-1|TRBD1|TRBJ2-1
ASSQGQGEYNEQF
>TRBV30|TRBD2|TRBJ2-3
AWRAGTSGGDTQY
>TRBV28|.|TRBJ2-7
ASTQDRQIPLEQY
>TRBV28|TRBD1|TRBJ2-2
ASRTGNTGELF
>TRBV18|.|TRBJ1-2
ASSPGTKKGYT
>TRBV14|.|TRBJ1-5
ASSQGPAVGNQPQH
>TRBV7-8|TRBD1|TRBJ1-2
ANPRTGAGLGGYT
>TRBV6-5|.|TRBJ1-2
ASSYSAGSALRGYT
>TRBV30|.|TRBJ1-6
AWSVTGFASH